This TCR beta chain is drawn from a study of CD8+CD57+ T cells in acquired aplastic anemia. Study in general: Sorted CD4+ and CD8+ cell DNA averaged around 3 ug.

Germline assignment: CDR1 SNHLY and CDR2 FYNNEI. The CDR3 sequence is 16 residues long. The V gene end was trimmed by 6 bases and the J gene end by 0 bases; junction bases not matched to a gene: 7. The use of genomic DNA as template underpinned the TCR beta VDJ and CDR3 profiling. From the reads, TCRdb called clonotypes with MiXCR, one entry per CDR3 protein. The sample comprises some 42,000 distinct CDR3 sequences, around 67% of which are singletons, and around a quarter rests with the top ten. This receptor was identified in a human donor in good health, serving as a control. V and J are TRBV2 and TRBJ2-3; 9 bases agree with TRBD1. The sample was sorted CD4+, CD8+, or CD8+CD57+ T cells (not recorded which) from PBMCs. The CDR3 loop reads CASRVRDRVSTDTQYF. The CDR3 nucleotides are TGTGCCAGCAGAGTCCGGGACAGGGTTAGCACAGATACGCAGTATTTT.